Shown below are 16 T cell receptor beta chains from a single sample sequenced in a study of identical twins. TCRdb called the 5' RACE reads again in MiXCR, with one record for every CDR3 protein. The repertoire includes 450,000 or so distinct CDR3 sequences, around 14% of them detected once, and over 0.5% sits in the top ten. These data were also reused for a study on yellow fever vaccine responses in identical twins.

The material sequenced was CD4+ T cells sorted from blood. Receptors originate from a woman in her late teens or twenties in good health.

The V and J genes are TRBV7-9 and TRBJ2-7; TRBD2 is a possible D gene (6 bases). CDR1 is SEHNR, CDR2 FQNEAQ, per germline (reference sequence). The germline V and J ends were trimmed by 5 bases and 12 bases, with 20 bases remaining between them. The CDR3 runs 13 residues. CDR3 amino acids: CASSPRGRSGLYF. The DNA of the CDR3 is TGTGCCAGCAGCCCTCGGGGGAGGTCGGGCTTGTACTTC.

This clonotype was seen many times. V usage is TRBV2 and J usage is TRBJ2-3, with 8 bases that match TRBD1. J was trimmed by 0 bases and V by 4 bases; bases with no gene match: 6. This CDR3 has 16 residues. Per germline, CDR1 SNHLY and CDR2 FYNNEI. CDR3 nucleotides: TGTGCCAGCAGTGGTCGACAGGGGCCTAGCACAGATACGCAGTATTTT. Residues: CASSGRQGPSTDTQYF.

V usage is TRBV20-1 and J usage is TRBJ2-2, with D unclear. The CDR3 totals 14 residues. Per the germline V gene, CDR1 is DFQATT and CDR2 is SNEGSKA (reference sequence). V was pared by 0 bases and J by 1 base, with 6 bases between. The CDR3 bases are TGCAGTGCTAGAGATTTGAGGAACACCGGGGAGCTGTTTTTT. As protein: CSARDLRNTGELFF.

This clonotype came up many times. The V gene is TRBV6-5, the J gene TRBJ2-1; no firm D call. V was shortened by 0 bases and J by 5 bases, with 8 bases between the two germline ends. Per germline, CDR1 MNHEY and CDR2 SVGAGI. CDR3 length: 14 amino acids. CDR3 in DNA: TGTGCCAGCAGTTACTCTTGGGTCGACAATGAGCAGTTCTTC. This translates into CASSYSWVDNEQFF.

This clonotype has only a few counts. The chain joins TRBV27 to TRBJ2-7, with 7 bases aligning to TRBD2. CDR3 size: 16 residues. Trimming at V came to 6 bases and at J to 2 bases, leaving 13 bases not matched to a gene. CDR1 is MNHEY, CDR2 SMNVEV, per germline (reference sequence). The chain's CDR3 is CASSQLWAGVPYEQYF. CDR3 nucleotides: TGTGCCAGCAGCCAATTATGGGCGGGAGTCCCCTACGAGCAGTACTTC.

A few counts support this clonotype. The chain couples TRBV27 to TRBJ2-3, with no clear D. The germline V gene has CDR1 MNHEY and CDR2 SMNVEV (reference sequence). The CDR3 is 17 amino acids. The germline V and J ends were trimmed by 2 bases and 2 bases, with 17 bases remaining between them. CDR3 residues: CASSLRSARKLTDTQYF. The CDR3 nucleotides read TGTGCCAGCAGTTTAAGGTCGGCTCGGAAACTCACAGATACGCAGTATTTT.

The chain recombines TRBV28 with TRBJ2-7; TRBD1 aligns across 11 bases. CDR1 and CDR2 from the germline V gene are MDHEN and SYDVKM. Trimming removed 8 bases from V and 4 bases from J; junction bases left unmatched: 4. There are 13 residues in the CDR3. CDR3 residues: CASLGQGAYEQYF. DNA of the CDR3: TGTGCCAGCCTTGGACAGGGGGCATACGAGCAGTACTTC.

In this sample, this clonotype turned up a few times. The chain employs TRBV5-1 and TRBJ1-2; D remains ambiguous. V was trimmed by 8 bases and J by 3 bases, leaving 17 bases between them. The CDR3 has 14 amino acids. CDR1 SGHRS and CDR2 YFSETQ come from the germline V gene. This chain's CDR3 is CARSISGHDYGYTF. DNA of the CDR3: TGCGCCAGGTCCATCTCGGGCCATGACTATGGCTACACCTTC.

The chain joins TRBV12-3 or TRBV12-4 to TRBJ2-1; TRBD1 is a possible D gene (5 bases). V was clipped by 6 bases and J by 8 bases, with 20 bases between them. This CDR3 is 15 amino acids long. The CDR3 reads CASSGRTFGVDEQFF. The CDR3 DNA is TGTGCCAGCAGCGGGCGGACATTTGGGGTCGATGAGCAGTTCTTC.

The sample holds a few counts of this clonotype. The CDR3 protein is CASKVDNRVDEQYF. CDR3 DNA sequence: TGTGCCAGCAAGGTAGACAATAGGGTCGACGAGCAGTACTTC. V gene TRBV6-1 combines with J gene TRBJ2-7; D is ambiguous. This CDR3 is 14 amino acids long. Trimming pared 7 bases from V and 5 bases from J, leaving 18 bases between. From germline, CDR1 is MNHNS and CDR2 SASEGT.

This clonotype was counted between two and nine times. The rearrangement joins TRBV20-1 to TRBJ2-7, with no clear D. Trimming stripped 3 bases from V and 5 bases from J, with 8 bases between. Germline V CDR1 and CDR2: DFQATT, SNEGSKA (reference sequence). This CDR3 comprises 11 residues. In DNA, the CDR3 is TGCAGTGCTAGCCATAGTAACGAGCAGTACTTC. This gives the protein CSASHSNEQYF.

This chain uses TRBV5-1 with TRBJ2-3; 9 positions agree with TRBD2. Losses at the gene ends were 4 bases for V and 6 bases for J; bases not matched to a gene: 12. The CDR3 has 16 amino acids. CDR1 and CDR2 from the germline V gene are SGHRS and YFSETQ. Here the CDR3 DNA reads TGCGCCAGCAGCACCTATACCGGGACTAGCATCGATACGCAGTATTTT. Its protein is CASSTYTGTSIDTQYF.

The chain links TRBV7-8 to TRBJ2-6, with D perhaps TRBD1 (6 bases). This CDR3 has 14 residues. V lost 6 bases, J lost 9 bases, and 15 bases lay in between. Germline CDR1 reads SGHVS; CDR2 reads FQNEAQ. The DNA for the CDR3 is TGTGCCAGCAGACAAACGACAGGAAACAACGTCCTGACTTTC. It is translated as CASRQTTGNNVLTF.

The rearrangement joins TRBV11-2 to TRBJ1-4; D ambiguous. The CDR3 has 14 amino acids. The V gene lost 3 bases and the J gene lost 4 bases, with 9 bases spanning the gap. Germline CDR1 is SGHAT and CDR2 is FQNNGV. CDR3 residues: CASSFGSYNEKLFF. The CDR3, as DNA: TGTGCCAGCAGCTTCGGGAGTTATAATGAAAAACTGTTTTTT.

This clonotype was seen a few times. J is TRBJ2-7 and V is TRBV6-2 or TRBV6-3; weak D call: TRBD1 (5 bases). The CDR3 totals 15 residues. The germline CDR1 and CDR2 sequences are MNHEY and SVGEGT. V was pared by 4 bases and J by 5 bases, with 18 bases between. The CDR3 sequence is CASSSGGHRGDEQYF. CDR3 nucleotide sequence: TGTGCCAGCAGTTCCGGCGGACACCGAGGCGACGAGCAGTACTTC.

This clonotype was picked up many times. This chain connects TRBV5-1 to TRBJ2-1; no clear D. This CDR3 is 15 amino acids long. Per germline, CDR1 SGHRS and CDR2 YFSETQ. V lost 0 bases and J 6 bases, leaving 13 bases between the germline ends. The chain's CDR3 is CASSLDETQLNEQFF. Here the CDR3 DNA reads TGCGCCAGCAGCTTGGACGAGACTCAGCTCAATGAGCAGTTCTTC. The variable domain in full, completed from reference TRBV5-1 and TRBJ2-1, reads KAGVTQTPRYLIKTRGQQVTLSCSPISGHRSVSWYQQTPGQGLQFLFEYFSETQRNKGNFPGRFSGRQFSNSRSEMNVSTLELGDSALYLCASSLDETQLNEQFFGPGTRLTVL.